This T cell receptor beta chain was recovered during a study of radiation and T cells in renal cell carcinoma. Clones were read by immunoSEQ multiplex PCR, and TCRdb kept only the in-frame ones, dropping some. The sample has 15,000 to 17,000 clones; roughly 56% are singletons. This clone is a singleton in its sample. Specified treatment: treatment-naive control, cytoreductive nephrectomy. V lost 2 bases and J 4 bases, leaving 15 bases between the germline ends. This CDR3 is 16 amino acids long. The germline V gene encodes CDR1 WNHNN and CDR2 SYGVQD (reference sequence). This material consisted of tumor tissue, taken from a patient whose treatment was nephrectomy without radiotherapy. This receptor was obtained from a man aged 45 to 65 with renal cell carcinoma. V and J are TRBV10-1 and TRBJ1-3; D call uncertain. The CDR3 region is CASSEALRTVGNTIYF. DNA of the CDR3: TGCGCCAGCAGTGAGGCTCTCCGGACGGTCGGAAACACCATATATTTT.